The 28 T cell receptor beta chains below come from one sample, sequenced in a study of CD8 T cells in Susac syndrome. Random hexamers primed reverse transcription of about 0.5 to 1 ug RNA. Each CDR3 protein gets one entry after TCRdb re-called the immunoSEQ multiplex PCR reads with MiXCR. The table shows some 150,000 distinct CDR3 sequences, with just under 95% occurring only once. Material for sequencing was CD8+ T cells from PBMCs. The receptors shown here come from a human donor with multiple sclerosis.

This CDR3 reads CASSIGENTEAFF. CDR3 coding DNA: TGTGCCAGTAGTATAGGAGAAAACACTGAAGCTTTCTTT. The V call is TRBV19, the J call TRBJ1-1; D not resolved. The length of the CDR3 is 13 residues. Deletions cut 1 base from V and 2 bases from J, with 5 bases between. CDR1 is LNHDA and CDR2 is SQIVND in the germline V gene (reference sequence).

This clonotype came up a few times. J is TRBJ2-2 and V is TRBV9; D is tentatively TRBD1 or TRBD2 (5 bases each). The CDR3 has 12 residues. V shed 9 bases and J shed 5 bases, with 11 bases lying between them. From germline, CDR1 is SGDLS and CDR2 YYNGEE. CDR3 DNA sequence: TGTGCCACCCGTGGGGGTACCGGGGAGCTGTTTTTT. Its translation is CATRGGTGELFF.

V and J are TRBV14 and TRBJ1-2; D perhaps matches TRBD1 (6 bases). CDR3 size: 13 residues. Trimming cost V 4 bases and J 4 bases, with 10 bases left between them. Germline lookup yields CDR1 SGHDN and CDR2 FVKESK. The CDR3 sequence is CASSLTTGYGYTF. DNA of the CDR3: TGTGCCAGCAGCCTGACGACAGGCTATGGCTACACCTTC.

The V and J genes are TRBV28 and TRBJ2-3; D unclear. The CDR3 sequence is 13 residues long. V shed 3 bases and J shed 5 bases, with 9 bases lying between them. The germline V gene encodes CDR1 MDHEN and CDR2 SYDVKM. The CDR3 DNA sequence: TGTGCCAGCAGTTTCAAAAGAAAAGATACGCAGTATTTT. Its translation is CASSFKRKDTQYF.

This chain links TRBV30 with TRBJ1-2; perhaps TRBD1 as D (5 bases). The germline gives CDR1 GTSNPN, CDR2 SVGIG (reference sequence). CDR3 length equals 14 residues. Between the trimmed V and J ends, which lost 3 bases and 4 bases, there was a span of 15 bases. The CDR3 DNA sequence: TGTGCCTGGAGGGGGGAGGGCGTGGGCTATGGCTACACCTTC. Translation gives CAWRGEGVGYGYTF.

This sequence joins TRBV5-1 and TRBJ2-1; D possibly corresponds to TRBD1 (6 bases). The V end was cut by 4 bases, the J end by 7 bases, with 21 bases between. The CDR3 sequence is 16 residues long. Germline V gene data show CDR1 as SGHRS and CDR2 as YFSETQ. CDR3 residues: CASSGTLRGVRNEQFF. CDR3 DNA sequence: TGCGCCAGCAGCGGGACCCTCAGGGGAGTAAGGAATGAGCAGTTCTTC.

The V and J genes are TRBV19 and TRBJ1-1; maybe TRBD1 (6 bases). Looked up from germline, CDR1 is LNHDA and CDR2 is SQIVND (reference sequence). V lost 9 bases and J 3 bases, leaving 17 bases between the germline ends. CDR3 length equals 14 residues. The CDR3 DNA is TGTGCCAGCCTTAACAGGGTGGGGGACACTGAAGCTTTCTTT. Amino acid sequence: CASLNRVGDTEAFF.

The gene calls are TRBV9 and TRBJ2-1; D assignment may be TRBD1 or TRBD2 (6 bases each). Trimming cost V 4 bases and J 6 bases, with 14 bases left between them. The CDR3 covers 14 residues. CDR1 SGDLS and CDR2 YYNGEE come from the germline V gene. This CDR3 reads CASSPSGAVNEQFF. The CDR3 bases are TGTGCCAGCAGCCCGTCGGGGGCCGTCAATGAGCAGTTCTTC.

The V gene is TRBV20-1, the J gene TRBJ2-7; D gene ambiguous. V gave up 0 bases and J gave up 5 bases, with 11 bases separating them. Germline values: CDR1 DFQATT, CDR2 SNEGSKA (reference sequence). The CDR3 is made up of 13 amino acids. CDR3 bases: TGCAGTGCTAGAGATGATGAAGACCACGAGCAGTACTTC. Its protein product is CSARDDEDHEQYF.

This chain joins TRBV29-1 and TRBJ2-1; 9 bases fit TRBD1. CDR1 and CDR2 from the germline V gene are SQVTM and ANQGSEA. CDR3 length: 15 residues. The junction had 13 bases not matched to a gene; V was cut back by 5 bases and J by 8 bases. The CDR3 protein is CSVPRTGDRLHEQFF. Here the CDR3 DNA reads TGCAGCGTTCCCCGGACAGGGGATCGTTTGCATGAGCAGTTCTTC.

V and J are TRBV2 and TRBJ2-4; TRBD1 aligns across 8 bases. Germline V CDR1 and CDR2: SNHLY, FYNNEI. This CDR3 contains 14 residues. V shed 8 bases, J shed 4 bases, and the junction held 7 bases outside the gene matches. CDR3 sequence: CASLRGRGKNIQYF. The CDR3 bases are TGTGCCAGCCTCAGGGGGCGTGGGAAAAACATTCAGTACTTC. Based on the CDR3 plus reference TRBV2 and TRBJ2-4, the full variable domain is EPEVTQTPSHQVTQMGQEVILRCVPISNHLYFYWYRQILGQKVEFLVSFYNNEISEKSEIFDDQFSVERPDGSNFTLKIRSTKLEDSAMYFCASLRGRGKNIQYFGAGTRLSVL.

This chain joins TRBV3-1 and TRBJ2-1; D unclear. V lost 4 bases and J 3 bases, leaving 13 bases between the germline ends. The CDR3 loop spans 15 amino acids. The germline gives CDR1 LGHDT, CDR2 YNNKEL (reference sequence). The CDR3 DNA sequence: TGTGCCAGCAGCCCCACGGTAGCCTTCTACAATGAGCAGTTCTTC. Its protein product is CASSPTVAFYNEQFF.

The chain links TRBV6-2 or TRBV6-3 to TRBJ2-1; D not certain. Between the trimmed V and J ends, which lost 3 bases and 5 bases, there was a span of 5 bases. Per the germline V gene, CDR1 is MNHEY and CDR2 is SVGEGT. This CDR3 is built from 12 residues. The CDR3 loop is CASSYRDNEQFF. CDR3 nucleotide sequence: TGTGCCAGCAGTTATAGGGACAATGAGCAGTTCTTC.

This clonotype was seen more than once but under ten times. The rearrangement joins TRBV29-1 to TRBJ1-1; D gene unclear. V dropped 4 bases and J dropped 2 bases, with 5 bases sitting between them. There are 11 residues in the CDR3. Germline loops: CDR1 SQVTM, CDR2 ANQGSEA. In DNA form, the CDR3 reads TGCAGCGTTGGGGTCAACACTGAAGCTTTCTTT. Amino acids: CSVGVNTEAFF. Combining the CDR3 with reference TRBV29-1 and TRBJ1-1 gives the whole variable domain SAVISQKPSRDICQRGTSLTIQCQVDSQVTMMFWYRQQPGQSLTLIATANQGSEATYESGFVIDKFPISRPNLTFSTLTVSNMSPEDSSIYLCSVGVNTEAFFGQGTRLTVV.

The V call is TRBV4-1, the J call TRBJ2-2; D perhaps matches TRBD2 (6 bases). Trimming stripped 3 bases from V and 5 bases from J, with 13 bases between. Looked up from germline, CDR1 is MGHRA and CDR2 is YSYEKL. This CDR3 has 15 residues. CDR3 DNA sequence: TGCGCCAGCAGCCAGGTTAGCGGTGAGACCGGGGAGCTGTTTTTT. Its protein product is CASSQVSGETGELFF.

The rearrangement uses TRBV29-1 and TRBJ2-7; D gene uncertain. The CDR3 spans 12 residues. Germline V lookup: CDR1 SQVTM, CDR2 ANQGSEA. V was trimmed by 0 bases and J by 2 bases, leaving 5 bases between them. CDR3 residues: CSVEDPAYEQYF. CDR3 nucleotide sequence: TGCAGCGTTGAAGACCCGGCCTACGAGCAGTACTTC.

The V call is TRBV7-9, the J call TRBJ2-7; possible D gene TRBD2, 6 bases. The germline V and J ends were trimmed by 6 bases and 3 bases, with 15 bases remaining between them. CDR1 is SEHNR, CDR2 FQNEAQ, per germline (reference sequence). The CDR3 extends over 14 amino acids. The CDR3 DNA is TGTGCCAGCAGTCCCCCGTGGGGGGTCTACGAGCAGTACTTC. It is translated as CASSPPWGVYEQYF.

This rearrangement joins TRBV25-1 to TRBJ1-2; no firm D call. CDR3 length: 13 amino acids. Germline lookup yields CDR1 MGHDK and CDR2 SYGVNS. Trimming took 3 bases from V and 14 from J, leaving 19 bases between them. The CDR3 loop is CASSDSRHTTPTF. The CDR3 coding sequence is TGTGCCAGCAGTGACTCCCGTCATACGACGCCGACCTTC.

The DNA of the CDR3 is TGTGCCAGCAGCTTCATTACGGACCGAGGCTACGAGCAGTACTTC. Protein sequence: CASSFITDRGYEQYF. The chain is built from TRBV7-9 and TRBJ2-7, with D unresolved. Trimming pared 3 bases from V and 3 bases from J, leaving 15 bases between. The CDR3 covers 15 residues. Germline V gene lookup returns CDR1 SEHNR and CDR2 FQNEAQ (reference sequence).

In this sample, this clonotype turned up once. The chain links TRBV29-1 to TRBJ2-1; perhaps TRBD2 as D (5 bases). Looked up from germline, CDR1 is SQVTM and CDR2 is ANQGSEA. This CDR3 is built from 12 residues. Trimming left V 4 bases short and J 6 bases short, with 10 bases between. Written as DNA, the CDR3 is TGCAGCGTTGTGTCGGGGTCCAATGAGCAGTTCTTC. This codes for CSVVSGSNEQFF.

This rearrangement joins TRBV29-1 to TRBJ1-1; 7 positions match TRBD1. Germline CDR1 is SQVTM and CDR2 is ANQGSEA. The CDR3 consists of 13 residues. With V trimmed by 6 bases and J by 1 base, 5 bases remained unmatched. This CDR3 is CSVWTGKNTEAFF. CDR3 DNA sequence: TGCAGCGTCTGGACAGGAAAGAACACTGAAGCTTTCTTT.

The J gene is TRBJ2-3, the V gene TRBV19, with D hard to call. CDR3 length: 13 amino acids. Germline V gene sequence: CDR1 LNHDA, CDR2 SQIVND (reference sequence). Deletions cut 5 bases from V and 4 bases from J, with 10 bases between. Written as DNA, the CDR3 is TGTGCCAGTAGTCCAAGGACCTCAGATACGCAGTATTTT. This translates into CASSPRTSDTQYF.

The rearrangement uses TRBV20-1 and TRBJ1-2, with D possibly TRBD1 on 6 matching bases. Germline lookup yields CDR1 DFQATT and CDR2 SNEGSKA (reference sequence). CDR3 length equals 17 residues. Trimming shortened V by 5 bases and J by 8 bases, and 30 bases separated the two germline ends. This chain's CDR3 is CSARPVSGDFSSLGYTF. DNA for the CDR3: TGCAGTGCTCGTCCTGTATCAGGGGATTTCAGTAGTTTGGGCTACACCTTC.

This clonotype was seen a handful of times. CDR3 protein: CASSYNAYEQYF. The CDR3 bases are TGTGCCAGCAGTTACAACGCCTACGAGCAGTACTTC. J is TRBJ2-7 and V is TRBV6-2 or TRBV6-3; D gene uncertain. The CDR3 loop spans 12 amino acids. The germline V gene encodes CDR1 MNHEY and CDR2 SVGEGT. V was shortened by 2 bases and J by 2 bases, with 4 bases between the two germline ends.

The rearrangement links TRBV15 to TRBJ1-1, with D unclear. Germline lookup yields CDR1 LNHNV and CDR2 YYDKDF (reference sequence). Trimming cost V 5 bases and J 3 bases, with 7 bases left between them. CDR3 length: 12 amino acids. The CDR3 sequence: CATSEIHTEAFF. As DNA, the CDR3 is TGTGCCACCAGCGAAATACACACTGAAGCTTTCTTT.

The J gene is TRBJ1-1, the V gene TRBV29-1; no reliable D call. Germline assignment: CDR1 SQVTM and CDR2 ANQGSEA. V shed 7 bases and J shed 0 bases, with 18 bases lying between them. The CDR3 is 15 amino acids. In DNA form, the CDR3 reads TGCAGCGCTACCAATAAAGACGGTATGAACACTGAAGCTTTCTTT. Translation: CSATNKDGMNTEAFF. The variable domain in full, completed from reference TRBV29-1 and TRBJ1-1, reads SAVISQKPSRDICQRGTSLTIQCQVDSQVTMMFWYRQQPGQSLTLIATANQGSEATYESGFVIDKFPISRPNLTFSTLTVSNMSPEDSSIYLCSATNKDGMNTEAFFGQGTRLTVV.

The chain employs TRBV6-5 and TRBJ2-7; no clear D gene. CDR3 length equals 14 residues. In germline, CDR1 is MNHEY, CDR2 SVGAGI. Trimming took off 2 bases at V and 0 bases at J, with 8 bases between the two ends. CDR3 DNA sequence: TGTGCCAGCAGTTACACGACGGTCTCCTACGAGCAGTACTTC. This translates into CASSYTTVSYEQYF.

The CDR3 sequence is CASYRGTEAFF. In DNA form, the CDR3 reads TGTGCCAGCTACCGGGGCACTGAAGCTTTCTTT. The genes are TRBV27 and TRBJ1-1; D remains unclear. With 8 bases removed from V and 4 bases from J, the gap between germline ends came to 8 bases. This CDR3 has 11 amino acids. Per the germline V gene, CDR1 is MNHEY and CDR2 is SMNVEV (reference sequence).